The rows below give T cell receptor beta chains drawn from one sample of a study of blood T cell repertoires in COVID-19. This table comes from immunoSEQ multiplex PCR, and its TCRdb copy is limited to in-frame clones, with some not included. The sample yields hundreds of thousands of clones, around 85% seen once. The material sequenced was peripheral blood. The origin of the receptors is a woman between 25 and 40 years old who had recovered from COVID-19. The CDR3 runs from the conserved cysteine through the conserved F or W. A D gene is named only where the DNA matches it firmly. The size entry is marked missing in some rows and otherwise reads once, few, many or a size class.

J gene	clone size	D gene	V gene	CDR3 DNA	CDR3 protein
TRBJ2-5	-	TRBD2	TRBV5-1	TGCGCCAGCAGCTTGATCGGGGAGGGACAAGAGACCCAGTACTTC	CASSLIGEGQETQYF
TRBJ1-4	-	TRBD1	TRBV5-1	TGCGCCAGCAGCTCGACAGGGGAAAATGAAAAACTGTTTTTT	CASSSTGENEKLFF
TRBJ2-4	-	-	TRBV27	TGTGCCAGCAGTTTATCGCCTAGCCGGGAAGCCAAAAACATTCAGTACTTC	CASSLSPSREAKNIQYF
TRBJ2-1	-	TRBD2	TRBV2	TGTGCCAGCAGTTGGACTAGCGGGGGGGCGACCAATGAGCAGTTCTTC	CASSWTSGGATNEQFF
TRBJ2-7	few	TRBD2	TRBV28	TGTGCCAGCACCGGTAGCGGGATAGGCCACGAGCAGTACTTC	CASTGSGIGHEQYF
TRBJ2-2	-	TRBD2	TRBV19	TGTGCCAGTGGACTAGCGCCTTATTACACCGGGGAGCTGTTTTTT	CASGLAPYYTGELFF
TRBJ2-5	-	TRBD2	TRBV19	TGTGCCAGTAGTCCCGGGACTAGCGGGGCGAAGACCCAGTACTTC	CASSPGTSGAKTQYF
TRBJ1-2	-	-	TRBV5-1	TGCGCCAGCAGCCCGGGAGGTAACTATGGCTACACCTTC	CASSPGGNYGYTF
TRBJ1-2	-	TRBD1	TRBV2	TGTGCCAGCAGAAGCAGGGGGACCAACTATGGCTACACCTTC	CASRSRGTNYGYTF
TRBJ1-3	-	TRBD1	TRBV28	TGTGCCAGCAGTCCAAGGGACAGAGGAAACACCATATATTTT	CASSPRDRGNTIYF
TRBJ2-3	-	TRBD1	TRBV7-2	TGTGCCAGCAGCCCAGGGACAGCAGATACGCAGTATTTT	CASSPGTADTQYF
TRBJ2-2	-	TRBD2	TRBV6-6	TGTGCCAGCAGCGGGACTAGCGAGACCGGGGAGCTGTTTTTT	CASSGTSETGELFF
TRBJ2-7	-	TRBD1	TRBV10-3	TGTGCCATCAGTGTTGGGGGACAGGGGAGCTCCTACGAGCAGTACTTC	CAISVGGQGSSYEQYF
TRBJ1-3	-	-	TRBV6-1	TGTGCCAGCAGTGAACGAACAGCTGGAAACACCATATATTTT	CASSERTAGNTIYF
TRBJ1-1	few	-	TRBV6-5	TGTGCCAGCAGCTCCACCCGGTCGAACACTGAAGCTTTCTTT	CASSSTRSNTEAFF
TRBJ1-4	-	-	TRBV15	TGTGCCACCAGCAGAGCCGGTTGGGCGGGCGCTAATGAAAAACTGTTTTTT	CATSRAGWAGANEKLFF
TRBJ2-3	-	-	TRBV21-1	TGTGCCAGCATAGAGTTTACAGTGCCCATCACAGATACGCAGTATTTT	CASIEFTVPITDTQYF
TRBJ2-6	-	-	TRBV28	TGTGCCAGCAGTTCCCCAGGAAGATCTGGGGCCAACGTCCTGACTTTC	CASSSPGRSGANVLTF
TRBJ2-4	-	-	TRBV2	TGTGCCACCATGGACAGCCTAGCCAAAAACATTCAGTACTTC	CATMDSLAKNIQYF
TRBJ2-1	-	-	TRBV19	TGTGCCAGTGGCGACTCCCTGACGATTTACAATGAGCAGTTCTTC	CASGDSLTIYNEQFF
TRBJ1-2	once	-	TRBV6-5	TGTGCCAGCATCCAGGGGAGTTCGAACTATGGCTACACCTTC	CASIQGSSNYGYTF
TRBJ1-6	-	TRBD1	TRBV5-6	TGTGCCAGCAGCTCCGACAGGGTTTCACCCCTCCACTTT	CASSSDRVSPLHF
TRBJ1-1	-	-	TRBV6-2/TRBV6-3	TGTGCCAGCAGTAACCGACAGAACACTGAAGCTTTCTTT	CASSNRQNTEAFF
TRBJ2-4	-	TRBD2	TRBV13	TGTGCCAGCAGCTTTTCCCAAATAGCGGGAGGGGACATTCAGTACTTC	CASSFSQIAGGDIQYF
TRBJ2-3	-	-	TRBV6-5	TGTGCAAACTCGGGATCCCTCACAGATACGCAGTATTTT	CANSGSLTDTQYF
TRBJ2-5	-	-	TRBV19	TGTGCCAGTAGCCCGTGGGGCGGAGAGACCCAGTACTTC	CASSPWGGETQYF
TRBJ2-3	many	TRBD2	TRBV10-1	TGCGCCAGCAGCCCCAACGTAGCGGGGGCAACAGATACGCAGTATTTT	CASSPNVAGATDTQYF
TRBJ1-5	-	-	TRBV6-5	TGTGCCAGCAGTCAGGGGCCCTTGGATCAGCCCCAGCATTTT	CASSQGPLDQPQHF
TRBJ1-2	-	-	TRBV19	TGTGCCAGTCGAGAGGCAGGGCATGGCTACACCTTC	CASREAGHGYTF
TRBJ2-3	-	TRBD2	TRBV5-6	TGTGCCAGCAGTGCTAGCGGGATTAGTTCAGATACGCAGTATTTT	CASSASGISSDTQYF
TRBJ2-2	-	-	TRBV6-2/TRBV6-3	TGTGCCAGCAGTCCCGGGGGGCCGGGGCTAGCGGACACCGGGGAGCTGTTTTTT	CASSPGGPGLADTGELFF
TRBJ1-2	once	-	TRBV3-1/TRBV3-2	TGTGCCAGCAGCCAGAGGTACGAGTCGGGCTACACCTTC	CASSQRYESGYTF
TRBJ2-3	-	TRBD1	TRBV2	TGTGCCAGCAGTGAGAACAGGGGGTCCACAGATACGCAGTATTTT	CASSENRGSTDTQYF
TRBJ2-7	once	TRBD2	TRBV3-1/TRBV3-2	TGTGCCAGCAGCCGCCGACTAGCGGGGGACTACGAGCAGTACTTC	CASSRRLAGDYEQYF
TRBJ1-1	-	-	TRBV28	TGTGCCAGCACCCCGCTAAACACTGAAGCTTTCTTT	CASTPLNTEAFF
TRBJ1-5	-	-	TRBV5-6	TGTGCCAGCAGCTTGAGCGGGCAGCCCCAGCATTTT	CASSLSGQPQHF
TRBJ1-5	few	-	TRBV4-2	TGTGCCAGCAGCCAATCGAGGGATCAGCCCCAGCATTTT	CASSQSRDQPQHF
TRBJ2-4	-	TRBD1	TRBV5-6	TGTGCCAGCAGCGATATGACAGGGGGGTTTACCAAAAACATTCAGTACTTC	CASSDMTGGFTKNIQYF
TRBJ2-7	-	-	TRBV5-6	TGTGCCAGCAGCTCCGAAACTAGCTCCTACGAGCAGTACTTC	CASSSETSSYEQYF
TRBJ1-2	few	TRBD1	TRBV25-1	TGTGCCAGCAGTCAGGGACAGCTCTATGGCTACACCTTC	CASSQGQLYGYTF
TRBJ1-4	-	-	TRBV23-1	TGCGCCAGCACCCGTCTCCCGGCAACTAATGAAAAACTGTTTTTT	CASTRLPATNEKLFF
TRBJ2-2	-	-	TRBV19	TGTGCCGGGGCCACGGTGGCCGGGGAGCTGTTTTTT	CAGATVAGELFF
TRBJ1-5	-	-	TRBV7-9	TGTGCCAGCAGCCCCTTCCCCTCGGCGGAGGGCTCCAATCAGCCCCAGCATTTT	CASSPFPSAEGSNQPQHF
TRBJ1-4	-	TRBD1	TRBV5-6	TGTGCCAGCAGCTTGGGGACAGGGGGGCAAGAAAAACTGTTTTTT	CASSLGTGGQEKLFF